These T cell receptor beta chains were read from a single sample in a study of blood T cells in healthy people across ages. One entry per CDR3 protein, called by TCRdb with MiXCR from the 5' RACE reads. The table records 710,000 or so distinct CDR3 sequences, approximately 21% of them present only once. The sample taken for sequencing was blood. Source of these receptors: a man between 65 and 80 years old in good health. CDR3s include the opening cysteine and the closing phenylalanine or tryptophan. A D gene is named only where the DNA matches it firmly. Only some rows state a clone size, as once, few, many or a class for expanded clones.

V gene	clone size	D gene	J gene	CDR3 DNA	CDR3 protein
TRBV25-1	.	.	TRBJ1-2	TGTGCCAGCATGGCCCCTTCTAGGGCGTATGGCTACACCTTC	CASMAPSRAYGYTF
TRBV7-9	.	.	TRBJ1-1	TGTGCCAGCAGCCCGAAGGGACACTCCATGAACACTGAAGCTTTCTTT	CASSPKGHSMNTEAFF
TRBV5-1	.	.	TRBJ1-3	TGCGCCAGCAGCTTGGAATTGCGGACAACTGGAAACACCATATATTTT	CASSLELRTTGNTIYF
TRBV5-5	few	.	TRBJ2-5	TGTGCCAGCAGCTGGTGGAGAAGGGAAGAGACCCAGTACTTC	CASSWWRREETQYF
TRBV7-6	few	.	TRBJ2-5	TGTGCCAGCAGCACAGGGCCCGGGGTGGAGACCCAGTACTTC	CASSTGPGVETQYF
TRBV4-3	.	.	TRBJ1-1	TGCGCCAGCAGCCAACCGGCAGGGAACACTGAAGCTTTCTTT	CASSQPAGNTEAFF
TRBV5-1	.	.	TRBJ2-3	TGCGCCAGCAGCCCTGGACCCCACACAGATACGCAGTATTTT	CASSPGPHTDTQYF
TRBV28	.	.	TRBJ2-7	TGTGCCAGCAGTTTATTCCCATGGACAGAGAAACCCTCCTACGAGCAGTACTTC	CASSLFPWTEKPSYEQYF
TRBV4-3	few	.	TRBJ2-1	TGCGCCAGCAGCCAAGATTTGGGGGACCGCCCGGCCTACAATGAGCAGTTCTTC	CASSQDLGDRPAYNEQFF
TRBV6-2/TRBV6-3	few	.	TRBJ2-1	TGTGCCAGCAGTTACTCGGAGGTCAATGAGCAGTTCTTC	CASSYSEVNEQFF
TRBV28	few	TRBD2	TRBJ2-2	TGTGCCAGCAGTTTGACTAGCGGGGAGAACACCGGGGAGCTGTTTTTT	CASSLTSGENTGELFF
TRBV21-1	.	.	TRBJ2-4	TGTGCCATCTCAGGGGGCAGGGATCGGATTCAGTACTTC	CAISGGRDRIQYF
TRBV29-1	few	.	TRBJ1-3	TGCAGCGTTTGGGCCGTAACTAGCTCTGGAAACACCATATATTTT	CSVWAVTSSGNTIYF
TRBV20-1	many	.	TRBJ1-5	TGCAGTGCTCTGGGACTCCTCAATAGCAATCAGCCCCAGCATTTT	CSALGLLNSNQPQHF
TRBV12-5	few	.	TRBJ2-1	TGTGCTAGTGGTTTGCTACTAGGTGGGGCGCATCGTGAGCAGTTCTTC	CASGLLLGGAHREQFF
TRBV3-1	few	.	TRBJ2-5	TGTGCCAGCAGCCTGCCCCATGGGCCCCAAGAGACCCAGTACTTC	CASSLPHGPQETQYF
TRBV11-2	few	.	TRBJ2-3	TGTGCCAGCAGCTTAGACAGTGTCACAGATACGCAGTATTTT	CASSLDSVTDTQYF
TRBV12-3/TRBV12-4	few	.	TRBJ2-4	TGTGCCAGCAGTTTAGCGGCAGGGCCGGCCATTCAGTACTTC	CASSLAAGPAIQYF
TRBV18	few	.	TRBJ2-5	TGTGCCAGCTCCCACAGGAATTTGGGTGGCGAGGAGACCCAGTACTTC	CASSHRNLGGEETQYF
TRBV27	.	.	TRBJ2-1	TGTGCCAGCAGTGAACGGGAAGGCAATGAGCAGTTCTTC	CASSEREGNEQFF
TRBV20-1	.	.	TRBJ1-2	TGCAGTGCTAGAAAGTCCAGTCCAACGGGGGGCTATGGCTACACCTTC	CSARKSSPTGGYGYTF
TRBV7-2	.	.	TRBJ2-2	TGTGCCAGCAGCTCCCCCCGCGGAGGGGGGCTCGCAAAACCCGGGGAGCTGTTTTTT	CASSSPRGGGLAKPGELFF
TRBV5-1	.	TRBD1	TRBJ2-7	TGCGCCAGCAGCACCTACAGGGGATCTTCCTACGAGCAGTACTTC	CASSTYRGSSYEQYF